A single sample is the source of the 25 T cell receptor beta chains below, sequenced in a study of CD4 and CD8 cells across lung adenocarcinoma regions. TCRdb itself ran the PCR reads through MiXCR, one entry per CDR3 protein. The repertoire holds about 12,000 distinct CDR3 sequences, with roughly 44% as singletons. Input material: CD8+ T cells from the margin of a lung tumor. These receptors were obtained from a male donor with lung adenocarcinoma. The CD4 and CD8 labels of this study may be unreliable.

Sample share makes this clonotype hyperexpanded. CDR3 sequence: CASTGIGVGSGANVLTF. The DNA of the CDR3 is TGTGCCAGCACCGGGATAGGGGTTGGTTCTGGGGCCAACGTCCTGACTTTC. This chain uses TRBV6-6 with TRBJ2-6; the D gene could be TRBD1 or TRBD2 (5 bases each). The CDR3 has 17 residues. The V gene's germline CDR1 is MNHNY and CDR2 SVGAGI (reference sequence). The V and J ends lost 7 bases and 1 base respectively, with 17 bases between them.

The rearrangement uses TRBV7-2 and TRBJ2-1; TRBD2 matches 8 bases. The J call may not be correct, given that the DNA end is closer to TRBJ2-7. The CDR3 has 16 residues. The V gene's germline CDR1 is SGHTA and CDR2 FQGNSA. CDR3 residues: CASSLVIAGPSYEQYF. The DNA of the CDR3 is TGTGCCAGCAGCTTAGTAATAGCGGGGCCCTCCTACGAGCAGTACTTC.

This clonotype was found many times. The rearrangement uses TRBV7-6 and TRBJ2-5, with 8 bases identical to TRBD2. This CDR3 region has 14 residues. Germline V gene sequence: CDR1 SGHVS, CDR2 FNYEAQ. Trimming at V came to 2 bases and at J to 4 bases, leaving 3 bases not matched to a gene. The CDR3 coding sequence is TGTGCCAGCAGCTTACGGCTAGCGGGAGAGACCCAGTACTTC. Translating gives CASSLRLAGETQYF. The full variable domain, completed using reference TRBV7-6 and TRBJ2-5, is GAGVSQSPRYKVTKRGQDVALRCDPISGHVSLYWYRQALGQGPEFLTYFNYEAQQDKSGLPNDRFSAERPEGSISTLTIQRTEQRDSAMYRCASSLRLAGETQYFGPGTRLLVL.

This clonotype has a count of ten or more. V usage is TRBV19 and J usage is TRBJ2-3; D remains unclear. The ends were cut back, 5 bases at V and 2 bases at J, with 8 bases in the middle. Looked up from germline, CDR1 is LNHDA and CDR2 is SQIVND (reference sequence). This CDR3 is built from 13 residues. The CDR3 sequence: CASSPSATDTQYF. CDR3 coding DNA: TGTGCCAGTAGTCCGTCGGCCACAGATACGCAGTATTTT.

This clonotype was detected many times. The chain couples TRBV6-5 to TRBJ2-5; D possibly matches TRBD1 or TRBD2 (5 bases each). V shed 5 bases and J shed 11 bases, with 18 bases lying between them. This CDR3 has 13 residues. Germline values: CDR1 MNHEY, CDR2 SVGAGI. The CDR3 bases are TGTGCCAGCAGTAACGGGTTGTTGGGGGAGCAGTACTTC. Protein: CASSNGLLGEQYF.

V is TRBV27 and J is TRBJ2-5; D gene uncertain. Germline-derived CDR1 and CDR2 are MNHEY and SMNVEV (reference sequence). V dropped 6 bases and J dropped 8 bases, with 25 bases sitting between them. The CDR3 has 16 residues. Written as DNA, the CDR3 is TGTGCCAGCAGGGCGCGCGTGGCCCGTGACCCAGATACCCAGTACTTC. It translates to CASRARVARDPDTQYF.

The V gene is TRBV6-1, the J gene TRBJ2-5, with D uncertain. Trimming took 7 bases from V and 11 from J, leaving 23 bases between them. CDR1 and CDR2 (germline): MNHNS, SASEGT. This CDR3 contains 14 residues. The CDR3 DNA sequence: TGTGCCAGCACCTGGCGACGGAGCCAAGATACGCAGTACTTC. This encodes CASTWRRSQDTQYF.

This clonotype was observed once. The chain employs TRBV18 and TRBJ1-1, with D maybe TRBD1 (6 bases). V was clipped by 4 bases and J by 5 bases, with 14 bases between them. This CDR3 is 14 amino acids long. The germline gives CDR1 KGHSH, CDR2 LQKENI. In nucleotides, the CDR3 is TGTGCCAGCTCACGGGCAGGGGTAGAGACTGAAGCTTTCTTT. This sequence encodes CASSRAGVETEAFF.

This clonotype was seen only a few times. The chain combines TRBV4-1 with TRBJ2-1; 9 positions agree with TRBD2. Losses at the gene ends were 5 bases for V and 2 bases for J; bases not matched to a gene: 10. From germline, CDR1 is MGHRA and CDR2 YSYEKL. CDR3 length: 17 residues. In DNA form, the CDR3 reads TGCGCCAGCAGCACTATAGAGGCGGGAGGGCCCTACAATGAGCAGTTCTTC. Its protein is CASSTIEAGGPYNEQFF.

A remark on this clonotype: An end of the junction does not agree with germline; a read error may underlie this. This rearrangement joins TRBV6-1 to TRBJ2-3; TRBD2 matches at 12 bases. This CDR3 region has 15 residues. The germline CDR1 and CDR2 sequences are MNHNS and SASEGT. The CDR3 DNA is TGTACCAGCAGTCTAGCGGGAGGGGGAGCAGATACGCAGTATTTT. Its protein product is CTSSLAGGGADTQYF.

A word on this clonotype: One end of the junction does not line up with germline, which may come from a read error. The J gene is TRBJ2-1, the V gene TRBV6-5; D unresolved. Germline V gene sequence: CDR1 MNHEY, CDR2 SVGAGI. This CDR3 comprises 14 residues. The CDR3 reads CASSYGDRTDEQYF. The CDR3 DNA sequence: TGTGCCAGCAGTTACGGAGACCGCACAGATGAGCAGTATTTC.

Concerning this clonotype: This sequence may be a read error, since a much larger clone differs from it by one base. This chain links TRBV6-1 with TRBJ2-5; 8 bases fit TRBD2. The germline gives CDR1 MNHNS, CDR2 SASEGT. CDR3 length equals 15 residues. Unmatched junction bases numbered 12, after V lost 1 base and J lost 11 bases. The CDR3 sequence is CASSEEAGAVYEQYF. Written as DNA, the CDR3 is TGTGCCAGCAGTGAAGAAGCGGGAGCTGTGTATGAGCAGTACTTC.

V usage is TRBV7-2 and J usage is TRBJ2-1; 8 bases fit TRBD2. Germline lookup yields CDR1 SGHTA and CDR2 FQGNSA. The CDR3 is 17 residues long. V lost 4 bases to trimming and J lost 6 bases; unmatched junction nucleotides: 14. This CDR3 reads CASSSSGTGGPSNEQFF. CDR3 in DNA: TGTGCCAGCAGCTCTAGCGGTACGGGAGGGCCAAGCAATGAGCAGTTCTTC.

This clonotype has just a few counts. V usage is TRBV12-3 or TRBV12-4 and J usage is TRBJ2-3, with D perhaps matching TRBD2 (5 bases). Trimming stripped 4 bases from V and 6 bases from J, with 14 bases between. The CDR3 loop spans 14 amino acids. The CDR3 DNA reads TGTGCCAGCAGTTCAAGGTCTAGCATGGATACGCAGTATTTT. Translating gives CASSSRSSMDTQYF.

The chain recombines TRBV6-5 with TRBJ2-3, with 8 bases lining up with TRBD2. The CDR3 length is 16 residues. The ends lost 0 bases at V and 7 bases at J; junction bases unmatched: 9. Germline loops: CDR1 MNHEY, CDR2 SVGAGI. The CDR3 is CASSYSSGGESNTQYF. In DNA, the CDR3 is TGTGCCAGCAGTTACTCGTCGGGAGGGGAATCCAATACGCAGTATTTT.

This clonotype was counted a single time. The gene calls are TRBV12-3 or TRBV12-4 and TRBJ1-2, with a weak D call TRBD1 (6 bases). The length of the CDR3 is 13 residues. The V and J ends lost 7 bases and 5 bases respectively, with 14 bases between them. Here the CDR3 DNA reads TGTGCCAGCACGCTGGACAGAAGATATGGCTACACCTTC. Translated: CASTLDRRYGYTF.

Details on this clonotype: Relative to the germline gene, one junction end is altered; a read error may explain this. V is TRBV27 and J is TRBJ2-5; either TRBD1 or TRBD2 may fit D (5 bases each). The CDR3 runs 13 residues. Germline loops: CDR1 MNHEY, CDR2 SMNVEV (reference sequence). In DNA, the CDR3 is TGTGCCAGCAGGGGGACGGGTGCGGAGACCCAGTCCTTC. This codes for CASRGTGAETQSF.

The V call is TRBV5-1, the J call TRBJ1-1; no firm D call. This CDR3 comprises 13 residues. V was pared by 1 base and J by 6 bases, with 10 bases between. Germline assignment: CDR1 SGHRS and CDR2 YFSETQ. CDR3 in DNA: TGCGCCAGCAGCTTGCCAGCGTCCCCTGAAGCTTTCTTT. This sequence encodes CASSLPASPEAFF.

The chain links TRBV6-1 to TRBJ2-3, with D hard to call. Trimming removed 9 bases from V and 2 bases from J, with 18 bases in between. The CDR3 is 15 amino acids. CDR1 is MNHNS and CDR2 is SASEGT in the germline V gene. CDR3 residues: CASTSSPDHTDTQYF. DNA for the CDR3: TGTGCCAGTACGTCCTCCCCGGACCACACAGATACGCAGTATTTT.

As regards this clonotype: A junction boundary mismatches the germline segment, possibly from a read error. This chain connects TRBV27 to TRBJ2-5, with TRBD2 identical over 7 bases. The CDR3 has 13 amino acids. CDR1 is MNHEY and CDR2 is SMNVEV in the germline V gene (reference sequence). CDR3 nucleotides: TGTGCCAGCAGGGGGAGGGGTCGGACGACCTGGTTTTTC. This translates into CASRGRGRTTWFF.

This clonotype appeared a few times. The chain couples TRBV7-6 to TRBJ2-1; TRBD2 is a possible D gene (6 bases). CDR1 SGHVS and CDR2 FNYEAQ come from the germline V gene. The V gene lost 1 base and the J gene lost 13 bases, with 14 bases spanning the gap. This CDR3 region has 13 residues. In nucleotides, the CDR3 is TGTGCCAGCAGCTTAGAGGGACTGGGGACCCAGTTCTTC. Protein: CASSLEGLGTQFF.

As for this clonotype: The junction departs from germline at one end; a sequencing error may be responsible. The chain is built from TRBV27 and TRBJ2-5; D might be TRBD1 (5 bases). The CDR3 has 13 residues. Germline loops: CDR1 MNHEY, CDR2 SMNVEV (reference sequence). The CDR3 DNA follows: TGTGCCAGCAGTGGCAGGGTGAAAGAGACCCGGCATTTC. It encodes CASSGRVKETRHF.

This clonotype occurred many times. A much larger clone sits a single nucleotide away, making a read error possible. The chain links TRBV6-1 to TRBJ2-1; D may be TRBD2 (5 bases). Germline assignment: CDR1 MNHNS and CDR2 SASEGT. V was pared by 1 base and J by 10 bases, with 14 bases between. This CDR3 spans 14 amino acids. CDR3: CASSEEGSPYEQFF. The CDR3 nucleotides read TGTGCCAGCAGTGAAGAAGGGAGCCCCTACGAGCAGTTCTTC.

As concerns this clonotype: Compared with germline, one end of the junction differs, possibly owing to a read error. This chain connects TRBV6-8 to TRBJ2-3, with D maybe TRBD2 (6 bases). The CDR3 is made up of 17 amino acids. Per the germline V gene, CDR1 is MNHGY and CDR2 is SAAAGT. For the CDR3, the DNA is TGTGCCAGCTGTGAGGCACTCGGGGGACGTGGTGCAGATACCCAGTATTTC. This encodes CASCEALGGRGADTQYF.

Turning to this clonotype: Relative to the germline gene, one junction end is altered; a read error may explain this. DNA of the CDR3: TGTGCTCGGTGCGTAGATTCGGGGCGGAGTGCCAAAAACACGCAGTATTTC. Its protein product is CARCVDSGRSAKNTQYF. This rearrangement joins TRBV10-3 to TRBJ2-4; D possibly uses TRBD1 or TRBD2 (5 bases each). CDR3 length: 17 amino acids. The germline V gene has CDR1 ENHRY and CDR2 SYGVKD.